In its sample, the clone carrying this TCR beta chain ranks as medium-sized. Found in a library prepared for alpha chains, this beta chain is an off-target read, and its abundance has little meaning. This record comes from a study of spatial heterogeneity in lung cancer. A unique molecular identifier was attached to every TCR cDNA molecule. MiXCR, applied by TCRdb to the 5' RACE reads, yields one record per CDR3 protein. The sample lists several thousand distinct CDR3 sequences; 4.5% to 7% were seen once. Germline V gene lookup returns CDR1 KGHSH and CDR2 LQKENI. The CDR3 is made up of 13 amino acids. The V gene end was trimmed by 5 bases and the J gene end by 10 bases; junction bases not matched to a gene: 8. Time point: sample taken at primary tumor resection. From tumor, nontumor lung or frozen PBMC, whole RNA was taken unsorted for sequencing. The cohort: some 73 early-stage, untreated non-small cell lung cancer patients.

Sample: normal lung tissue next to the tumor, taken at surgery. The J gene is TRBJ1-1, the V gene TRBV18; 9 bases match TRBD1. This TCR was recovered from a female donor with early-stage non-small cell lung cancer. CDR3 in amino acids: CASSESGTGRAFF. CDR3 coding DNA: TGTGCCAGCTCAGAATCCGGGACAGGGAGAGCTTTCTTT.